These T cell receptor beta chains were read from a single sample in a study of CD8 T cells in ankylosing spondylitis. One entry per CDR3 protein, called by TCRdb with MiXCR from the 5' RACE reads. Of fewer than 550,000 distinct CDR3 sequences in the sample, about 5.4% are singletons; the top ten hold 3% to 4%. The sequencing input was blood, either unsorted or a sorted T cell fraction (not recorded which). These receptors were taken from a male donor with ankylosing spondylitis. Both conserved end residues are part of each CDR3. A D gene is named only where the DNA matches it firmly. Not all rows give a size; the values are once, few, many and, for expanded clones, a class.

clone_size,d_call,j_call,v_call,cdr3_nt,cdr3_aa
few,TRBD1,TRBJ2-3,TRBV5-1,TGCGCCAGCAGCGATCCACAGGGGTCAGATACGCAGTATTTT,CASSDPQGSDTQYF
NA,TRBD1,TRBJ2-7,TRBV4-2,TGTGCCAGCAGCGACCGGGACAGGGCCCGCGAGCAGTACTTC,CASSDRDRAREQYF
many,NA,TRBJ2-1,TRBV7-2,TGTGCCAGCAGCTTTTGGGCAGGGATTGTGATCTTC,CASSFWAGIVIF
many,TRBD1,TRBJ1-3,TRBV4-3,TGCGCCAGCAGCCGGACGCCGGGACAGGGACTTTTGAACACCATATATTTT,CASSRTPGQGLLNTIYF
few,NA,TRBJ2-1,TRBV29-1,TGCAGCGTTGAAGGGCAGGTCCAAAGGGGGTACAATGAGCAGTTCTTC,CSVEGQVQRGYNEQFF
NA,TRBD1,TRBJ2-7,TRBV20-1,TGCAGTGCTGCGGGACAGGGGCCCTGGGGCGAATACGAGCAGTACTTC,CSAAGQGPWGEYEQYF
many,NA,TRBJ1-1,TRBV12-3/TRBV12-4,TGTGCCAGCAGTAGTAGCAGAGAAGCTTTCTTT,CASSSSREAFF
many,NA,TRBJ2-1,TRBV5-6,TGTGCCAGCAGCTTCAGCCCCGGGGACGCTAACAATGAGCAGTTCTTC,CASSFSPGDANNEQFF
many,NA,TRBJ2-2,TRBV15,TGTGCCACCAGCAGAGGATCAGGGAGGGGGGAGCTGTTTTTT,CATSRGSGRGELFF
many,TRBD1,TRBJ1-6,TRBV10-3,TGTGCCACTTACGACAGGGGTCAGGGTAATTCACCCCTCCACTTT,CATYDRGQGNSPLHF
few,NA,TRBJ2-1,TRBV12-3/TRBV12-4,TGTGCCAGCAGTTTGTTAGCCAAGCAGTTCTTC,CASSLLAKQFF
few,NA,TRBJ2-7,TRBV6-2/TRBV6-3,TGTGCCAGCACCCCGGGACTGTCGGGCCTCGAGCAGTACTTC,CASTPGLSGLEQYF
few,NA,TRBJ1-6,TRBV5-5,TGTGCCAGCAGCTTGAGGGCGGACGCACCCCTCCACTTT,CASSLRADAPLHF
many,NA,TRBJ1-1,TRBV6-6,TGTGCCAGCAGTCCATCGGGGATGACTGAAGCTTTCTTT,CASSPSGMTEAFF